Below are 16 T cell receptor beta chains sequenced from a single sample in a study of blood T cell repertoires in COVID-19 (dated by TCRdb to about 2020). Library creation used the immunoSEQ multiplex PCR assay. In TCRdb, the immuneACCESS table is reduced to in-frame sequences with V and J assigned. These tables do not hold every clone; where another copy was compared, an unresolved V gene accounts for under half, and the others remain unexplained. Here the sample has about 24,000 clones; about nine tenths occur a single time. Together, the top ten hold approximately 30% of the sample. Material for sequencing was peripheral blood. The receptor set was obtained from a woman in her 70s with active COVID-19.

The V call is TRBV2, the J call TRBJ1-2, with 9 bases matching TRBD1. The CDR3 runs to 14 residues. CDR1 is SNHLY, CDR2 FYNNEI, per germline. J was trimmed by 3 bases and V by 1 base; bases with no gene match: 0. In nucleotides, the CDR3 is TGTGCCAGCAGTGAAGGGGACAGGGACTATGGCTACACCTTC. Amino acids: CASSEGDRDYGYTF.

V is TRBV5-5 and J is TRBJ1-5; 7 nucleotides align to TRBD1. CDR1 SGHKS and CDR2 YYEKEE come from the germline V gene (reference sequence). With V trimmed by 0 bases and J by 5 bases, 5 bases remained unmatched. The CDR3 runs to 15 residues. CDR3 DNA sequence: TGTGCCAGCAGCTTGGGGGGGGACAGATATCAGCCCCAGCATTTT. Residues: CASSLGGDRYQPQHF.

The chain carries TRBV12-3 or TRBV12-4 and TRBJ1-1; perhaps TRBD1 as D (6 bases). The CDR3 runs 13 residues. The V end was cut by 4 bases, the J end by 1 base, with 7 bases between. CDR3 DNA: TGTGCCAGCAGTTGGACAGCGAACACTGAAGCTTTCTTT. Translated: CASSWTANTEAFF.

This clone has just one count. The gene calls are TRBV29-1 and TRBJ1-5; weak D call: TRBD1 (5 bases). Per the germline V gene, CDR1 is SQVTM and CDR2 is ANQGSEA. CDR3 size: 14 residues. Trimming shortened V by 5 bases and J by 5 bases, and 16 bases separated the two germline ends. The chain's CDR3 is CSVIPGVGDQPQHF. The CDR3 nucleotides read TGCAGCGTTATTCCGGGGGTGGGGGATCAGCCCCAGCATTTT.

The chain links TRBV7-2 to TRBJ2-5, with D maybe TRBD2 (5 bases). Germline V gives CDR1 SGHTA, CDR2 FQGNSA. V shed 1 base and J shed 5 bases, with 14 bases lying between them. The CDR3 covers 15 residues. This chain's CDR3 is CASSLVHSPGETQYF. Here the CDR3 DNA reads TGTGCCAGCAGCTTAGTCCACAGCCCGGGGGAGACCCAGTACTTC.

J is TRBJ2-3 and V is TRBV7-9; 9 bases are shared with TRBD1. The CDR3 length is 15 residues. CDR1 SEHNR and CDR2 FQNEAQ come from the germline V gene (reference sequence). V gave up 5 bases and J gave up 3 bases; unmatched junction bases: 6. CDR3 protein: CASSARGTGTDTQYF. The CDR3 DNA reads as TGTGCCAGCAGCGCGCGCGGGACAGGGACAGATACGCAGTATTTT.

This rearrangement joins TRBV11-3 to TRBJ1-1; 7 bases agree with TRBD1. V shed 3 bases, J shed 11 bases, and the junction held 9 bases outside the gene matches. The CDR3 is 13 amino acids. In germline, CDR1 is SGHNT, CDR2 YENEEA. In nucleotides, the CDR3 is TGTGCCAGCAGCTTGACAGGGCGGTCAGGGGCTTTCTTT. It translates to CASSLTGRSGAFF.

The V gene is TRBV5-1, the J gene TRBJ1-1; 8 nucleotides agree with TRBD1. This CDR3 has 14 residues. Germline V lookup: CDR1 SGHRS, CDR2 YFSETQ. The trim removed 5 bases at V and 2 bases at J, leaving 5 bases unmatched. The CDR3 DNA sequence: TGCGCCAGCAGACCGACAGGGGCAAACACTGAAGCTTTCTTT. Amino acids: CASRPTGANTEAFF.

In regard to this clone: Germline and junction disagree at one end, which may indicate a read error. The V call is TRBV5-5, the J call TRBJ2-2, with 9 bases identical to TRBD2. Germline V gives CDR1 SGHKS, CDR2 YYEKEE (reference sequence). The CDR3 covers 16 residues. The CDR3 DNA reads TGTGCCAGCAACTTGGGACTAGCCGGGAACACCGGGGAGCTGTTTTTT. This sequence encodes CASNLGLAGNTGELFF.

The chain has TRBV4-2 and TRBJ1-1; no clear D. Trimming shortened V by 4 bases and J by 13 bases, and 25 bases separated the two germline ends. Germline V gene sequence: CDR1 LGHNA, CDR2 YNFKEQ. The CDR3 is made up of 15 amino acids. CDR3 nucleotide sequence: TGTGCCAGCAGCCTTTCGGGAGGACTCCCGGCGCCAGTTTTCTTT. Translation gives CASSLSGGLPAPVFF.

The rearrangement uses TRBV5-1 and TRBJ2-3; 8 bases line up with TRBD2. The germline V gene encodes CDR1 SGHRS and CDR2 YFSETQ. The CDR3 is 14 amino acids. With 5 bases clipped from V and 2 bases from J, the junction kept 4 bases outside the gene matches. CDR3 loop: CASSLAGPTDTQYF. In DNA, the CDR3 is TGCGCCAGCAGTCTAGCGGGCCCCACAGATACGCAGTATTTT.

This clone was recorded once. The V call is TRBV5-6, the J call TRBJ2-1; TRBD2 matches 12 bases. Germline V gene sequence: CDR1 SGHDT, CDR2 YYEEEE. The CDR3 contains 17 residues. Unmatched junction bases numbered 11, after V lost 3 bases and J lost 7 bases. CDR3 DNA: TGTGCCAGCAGCTCCGCCCCGGGACTAGCGGGTTCTAATGAGCAGTTCTTC. This sequence encodes CASSSAPGLAGSNEQFF.

The V and J genes are TRBV5-1 and TRBJ2-5; 8 bases map to TRBD2. Germline V gene data show CDR1 as SGHRS and CDR2 as YFSETQ. The CDR3 has 15 residues. J was trimmed by 5 bases and V by 3 bases; bases with no gene match: 9. This CDR3 reads CASSWLGSGGETQYF. The CDR3 DNA reads as TGCGCCAGCAGCTGGTTGGGCTCGGGAGGGGAGACCCAGTACTTC.

The chain carries TRBV4-1 and TRBJ1-3, with TRBD1 matching over 7 bases. The germline gives CDR1 MGHRA, CDR2 YSYEKL. The CDR3 runs 21 residues. After removal of 0 bases from V and 0 bases from J, the junction contained 17 bases not matched to a gene. This chain's CDR3 is CASSQEPPPTGRLNSGNTIYF. DNA for the CDR3: TGCGCCAGCAGCCAAGAACCCCCACCGACAGGGCGTCTGAACTCTGGAAACACCATATATTTT.

This clone was seen a handful of times. This sequence joins TRBV7-6 and TRBJ1-2; possibly TRBD1 for D (6 bases). CDR1 is SGHVS, CDR2 FNYEAQ, per germline. V lost 0 bases and J 1 base, leaving 9 bases between the germline ends. The CDR3 is 15 residues long. CDR3 DNA sequence: TGTGCCAGCAGCTTAGCGCCGGACAGTAACTATGGCTACACCTTC. Protein sequence: CASSLAPDSNYGYTF.

This clone came up a few times. The gene calls are TRBV5-1 and TRBJ2-7, with a weak D call TRBD1 (6 bases). V was pared by 1 base and J by 2 bases, with 13 bases between. There are 15 residues in the CDR3. Germline loops: CDR1 SGHRS, CDR2 YFSETQ. The CDR3 protein is CASSLYAGAAYEQYF. The CDR3 nucleotides read TGCGCCAGCAGCTTGTACGCAGGGGCGGCCTACGAGCAGTACTTC.